The source of this T cell receptor (beta chain) is a study of cytomegalovirus exposure and HLA in healthy donors. Points from the study as a whole: Per a prior analysis, the majority of TCR beta V segments were productive roughly 90% or roughly 30% of the time. Reports state that TCR beta sequences accurately predicted most subjects' HLA-A and HLA-B alleles.

Notes on this clone: Its antigen is not known.

60 Vbeta and 13 Jbeta primers were used in PCR. Here immunoSEQ multiplex PCR was the method, and the copy in TCRdb shows in-frame clones only, minus some. The data show 110,000 to 150,000 clones, about three quarters seen once. Per germline, CDR1 LGHNT and CDR2 FRNRAP. V was cut by 6 bases and J by 2 bases, with 20 bases left in between. CDR3 length: 16 residues. The sequencing input was PBMCs. This chain links TRBV12-5 with TRBJ2-7; possible D gene TRBD2, 6 bases. This TCR was sampled from a male donor in good health and CMV-seronegative. This CDR3 reads CASGRSLWWGAYEQYF. CDR3 nucleotide sequence: TGTGCTAGTGGCCGATCCCTCTGGTGGGGGGCCTACGAGCAGTACTTC.